This is a list of T cell receptor beta chains from one sample in a study of T cell responses to AZD1222 COVID-19 vaccine. The data were produced by immunoSEQ multiplex PCR, yet TCRdb's version contains in-frame clones alone and is incomplete. This sample has approximately 170,000 clones; about 90% occur once, and the top ten carry approximately 10%. The specimen was peripheral blood, collected 28 days after the second AZD1222 dose. The receptors stem from an adult who received the AZD1222 COVID-19 vaccine. The CDR3 runs from the conserved cysteine through the conserved F or W.

J: TRBJ1-2
V: TRBV3-1/TRBV3-2
CDR3: CASSRGRGYTF

J: TRBJ1-6
V: TRBV11-3
CDR3: CASSRHQGPLHF

J: TRBJ1-3
V: TRBV6-6
CDR3: CASAGSGNTIYF

J: TRBJ2-7
V: TRBV30
CDR3: CAWSALISRGQYF

J: TRBJ2-1
V: TRBV7-3
CDR3: CASSLGVGEQFF

J: TRBJ1-2
V: TRBV29-1
CDR3: CSVPTGGYGYTF

J: TRBJ2-1
V: TRBV30
CDR3: CAWSGASGVWRDEQFF

J: TRBJ1-6
V: TRBV19
CDR3: CASRLGQGNRNSPLHF

J: TRBJ1-2
V: TRBV6-5
CDR3: CASSRASGGGYTF

J: TRBJ2-5
V: TRBV5-4
CDR3: CASSASGDETQYF

J: TRBJ1-3
V: TRBV5-1
CDR3: CASSLGQSWVGNTIYF

J: TRBJ2-6
V: TRBV19
CDR3: CASSGRGPSGANVLTF

J: TRBJ1-2
V: TRBV9
CDR3: CASSVSPFVRGQDGYTF

J: TRBJ1-1
V: TRBV14
CDR3: CASSLSTVEAFF

J: TRBJ1-1
V: TRBV14
CDR3: CASSQVYGGTEAFF

J: TRBJ1-1
V: TRBV9
CDR3: CASSPRMAVLNTEAFF

J: TRBJ2-2
V: TRBV9
CDR3: CASSARGDPGELFF

J: TRBJ1-6
V: TRBV30
CDR3: CAWSVLGDSPLHF

J: TRBJ1-4
V: TRBV12-3/TRBV12-4
CDR3: CASSQLGTAVFF

J: TRBJ2-3
V: TRBV5-1
CDR3: CASRPPGGGASTDTQYF

J: TRBJ1-2
V: TRBV2
CDR3: CASSEDRAYGYTF

J: TRBJ2-7
V: TRBV7-2
CDR3: CASSRLYEQYF

J: TRBJ1-2
V: TRBV9
CDR3: CASSVERSGGNYGYTF

J: TRBJ1-4
V: TRBV3-1/TRBV3-2
CDR3: CASSHAGGAANEKLFF

J: TRBJ2-3
V: TRBV15
CDR3: CATSRSGLHTDTQYF

J: TRBJ2-3
V: TRBV10-3
CDR3: CATRPPSGVDTQYF

J: TRBJ1-2
V: TRBV2
CDR3: CASSRDRGRGGYTF

J: TRBJ2-5
V: TRBV7-9
CDR3: CASSLGGQETQYF

J: TRBJ2-7
V: TRBV12-3/TRBV12-4
CDR3: CASSLDSGVEQYF

J: TRBJ2-1
V: TRBV19
CDR3: CASSSTIGVNEQFF

J: TRBJ1-1
V: TRBV7-3
CDR3: CASSSPGGIAFF

J: TRBJ1-3
V: TRBV6-5
CDR3: CASSYPTGIGNTIYF

J: TRBJ2-5
V: TRBV6-5
CDR3: CASQSHPGGRETQYF

J: TRBJ1-2
V: TRBV5-6
CDR3: CASSWTGDLNYGYTF

J: TRBJ1-1
V: TRBV15
CDR3: CATSRASAMEAFF

J: TRBJ2-7
V: TRBV5-1
CDR3: CASSLGPDTSYEQYF

J: TRBJ1-1
V: TRBV29-1
CDR3: CSVRDSLNTEAFF